This TCR beta chain was recovered during a study of CD8+CD57+ T cells in acquired aplastic anemia. This clonotype was counted ten times or more. What it binds is not known. Genomic DNA constituted the template upon which TCR beta VDJ and CDR3 profiling was performed. One entry per CDR3 protein, called by TCRdb with MiXCR from the reads. The table shows about 160,000 distinct CDR3 sequences, with around 47% occurring only once. After removal of 5 bases from V and 4 bases from J, the junction contained 8 bases not matched to a gene. The CDR3 is 17 residues long. Looked up from germline, CDR1 is SGHTA and CDR2 is FQGNSA. Overall study findings and caveats: Between patients and controls, about 30 CD8+ CDR3 sequences were found in common.

Only patients with CD8+CD57+ cell expansion on flow cytometry were chosen for sequencing. At blood sampling, none of the patients had yet received therapy. The chain is built from TRBV7-2 and TRBJ2-5, with 15 nucleotides matching TRBD2. The source of this sequence is a human donor with aplastic anemia. The specimen sequenced was sorted CD4+, CD8+, or CD8+CD57+ T cells (not recorded which) from PBMCs. The CDR3 nucleotides read TGTGCCAGCAGCCACGCCGGACTAGCGGGGGGGCGAGAGACCCAGTACTTC. Its translation: CASSHAGLAGGRETQYF.